The following is a TCR beta chain sequence with its context. This CDR3 spans 18 amino acids. The V segment lost 0 bases and the J segment 3 bases; nucleotides outside the gene matches: 5. Germline CDR1 SGHDN, CDR2 FVKESK. These data belong to a study of cytomegalovirus exposure and HLA in healthy donors. Assay: immunoSEQ multiplex PCR; the TCRdb copy retains only in-frame clones and omits some. The sample includes fewer than 120,000 clones, around 90% of them seen just once. The sequenced sample was PBMCs. The chain links TRBV14 to TRBJ2-2; 12 positions agree with TRBD2. The TCR sequence derives from a woman between 18 and 29 years old in good health and CMV-seronegative. This CDR3 is CASSQETSGSLDTGELFF. CDR3 coding DNA: TGTGCCAGCAGCCAAGAGACTAGCGGGAGTCTGGACACCGGGGAGCTGTTTTTT.